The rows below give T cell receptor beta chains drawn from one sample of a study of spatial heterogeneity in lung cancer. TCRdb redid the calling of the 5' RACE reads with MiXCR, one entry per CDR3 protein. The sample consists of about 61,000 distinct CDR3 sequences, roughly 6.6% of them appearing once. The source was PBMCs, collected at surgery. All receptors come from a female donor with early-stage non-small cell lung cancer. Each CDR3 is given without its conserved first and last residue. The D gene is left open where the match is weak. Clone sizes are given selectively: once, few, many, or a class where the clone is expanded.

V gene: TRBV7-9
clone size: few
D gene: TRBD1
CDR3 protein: ASSVRTGTNSPLH

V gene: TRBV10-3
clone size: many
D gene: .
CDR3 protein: AISGTGSTEAF

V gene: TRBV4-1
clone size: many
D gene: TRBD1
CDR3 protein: ASSFGQGGFNPNQPQH

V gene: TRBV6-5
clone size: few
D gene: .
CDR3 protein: ASTRTGGGYT

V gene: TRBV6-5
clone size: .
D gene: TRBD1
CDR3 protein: ASSRGQGNQPQH

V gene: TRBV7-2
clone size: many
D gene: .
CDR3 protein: ASSLGGAPYTEAF

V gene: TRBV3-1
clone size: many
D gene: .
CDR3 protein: ASSQDSYEQY

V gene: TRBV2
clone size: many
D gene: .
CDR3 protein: ASSREATDTQY

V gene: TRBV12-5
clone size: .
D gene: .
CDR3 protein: ASGLATTGSATYEQY

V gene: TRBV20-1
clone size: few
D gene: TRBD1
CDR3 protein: SANRQGGELF

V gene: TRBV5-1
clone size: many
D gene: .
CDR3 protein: ASSLAAYSSYNEQF

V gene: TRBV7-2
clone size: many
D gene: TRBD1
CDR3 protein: ASSLGQGNYGYT

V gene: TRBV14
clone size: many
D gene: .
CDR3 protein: ASSQDAGTGELF

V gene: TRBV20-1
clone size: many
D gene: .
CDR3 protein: SAPGTYSYEQY

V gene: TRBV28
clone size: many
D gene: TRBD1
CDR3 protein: ASSFGTAQPQH

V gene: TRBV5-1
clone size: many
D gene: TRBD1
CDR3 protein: ASRLDIWTGGDTDTQY

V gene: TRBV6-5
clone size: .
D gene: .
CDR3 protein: ASSYSNSHSGNTIY

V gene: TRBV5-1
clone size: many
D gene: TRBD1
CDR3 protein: ASSQGTGNQPQH

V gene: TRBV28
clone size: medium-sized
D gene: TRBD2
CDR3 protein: ASSLASGSSSYNEQF

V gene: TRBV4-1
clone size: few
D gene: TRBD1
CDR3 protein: ASSTRQGLEKLF

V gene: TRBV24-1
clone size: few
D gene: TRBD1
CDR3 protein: ATSDLYNRQGNYNEQF

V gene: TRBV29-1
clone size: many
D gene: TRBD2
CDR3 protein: SGREGVNEQF

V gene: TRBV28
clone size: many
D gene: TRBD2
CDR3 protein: ASNLAGGLNTQY

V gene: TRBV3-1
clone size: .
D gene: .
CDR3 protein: ASSPRSKVSNQPQH

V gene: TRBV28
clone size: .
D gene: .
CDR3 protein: ASSPPGTVGTNEKLF

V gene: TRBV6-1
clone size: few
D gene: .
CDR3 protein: ASSEFENTEAF

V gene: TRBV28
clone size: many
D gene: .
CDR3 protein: ASSPLGGSNTGELF

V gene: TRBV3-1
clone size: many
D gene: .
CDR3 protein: ASSHRRAVGTGELF

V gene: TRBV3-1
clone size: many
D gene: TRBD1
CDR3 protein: ASSQIQRGRSPLH

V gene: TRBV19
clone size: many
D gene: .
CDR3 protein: ASSPPTGLRDTQY

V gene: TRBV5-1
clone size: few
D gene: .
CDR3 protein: ASSPPIGSSYGYT

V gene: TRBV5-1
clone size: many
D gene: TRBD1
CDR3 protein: ASSLEGLTGAGYEQY

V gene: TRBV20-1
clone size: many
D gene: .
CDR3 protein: SPRGRSGNTEAF

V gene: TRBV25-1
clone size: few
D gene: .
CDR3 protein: ATGEGYGYT

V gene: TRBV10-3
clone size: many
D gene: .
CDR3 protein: AISETGQQETQY

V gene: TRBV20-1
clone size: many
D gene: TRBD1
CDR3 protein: SAFYGTALSMNTEAF

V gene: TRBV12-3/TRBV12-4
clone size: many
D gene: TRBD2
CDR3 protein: ASSSSGADTQY

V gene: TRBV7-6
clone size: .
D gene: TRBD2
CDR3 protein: ASSLTSGRAEEQY

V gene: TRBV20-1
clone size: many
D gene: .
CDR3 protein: SARDIRGISGNTIY

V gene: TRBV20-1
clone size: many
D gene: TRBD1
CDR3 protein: SALEGQGATGELF

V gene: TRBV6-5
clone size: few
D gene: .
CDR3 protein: ASSRGGSTDTQY

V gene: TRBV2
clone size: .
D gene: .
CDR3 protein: ASSEHYSNQPQH

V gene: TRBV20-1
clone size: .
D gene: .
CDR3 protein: SARSSGDTQY

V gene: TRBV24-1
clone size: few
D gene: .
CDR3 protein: ATTLGENTEAF

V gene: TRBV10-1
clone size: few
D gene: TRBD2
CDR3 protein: ASSETRLAGVYNNEQF

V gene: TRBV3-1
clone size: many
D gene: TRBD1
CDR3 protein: ASSHDRGRGFESF

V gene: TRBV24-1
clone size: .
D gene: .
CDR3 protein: ATSDLTYYEQY

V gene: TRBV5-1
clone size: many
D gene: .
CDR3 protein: ASSLGDKPYEQY